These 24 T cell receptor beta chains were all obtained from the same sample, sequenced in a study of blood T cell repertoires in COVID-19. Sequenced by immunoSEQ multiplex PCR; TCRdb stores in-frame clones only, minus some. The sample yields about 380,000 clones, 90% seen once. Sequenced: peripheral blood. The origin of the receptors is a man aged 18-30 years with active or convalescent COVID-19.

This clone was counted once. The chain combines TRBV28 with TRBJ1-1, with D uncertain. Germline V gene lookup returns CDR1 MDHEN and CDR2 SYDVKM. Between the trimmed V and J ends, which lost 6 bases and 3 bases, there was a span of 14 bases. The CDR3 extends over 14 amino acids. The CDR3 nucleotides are TGTGCCAGCAGACGGAGCGGTCCGTACACTGAAGCTTTCTTT. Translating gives CASRRSGPYTEAFF. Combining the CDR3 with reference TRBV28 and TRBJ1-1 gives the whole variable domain DVKVTQSSRYLVKRTGEKVFLECVQDMDHENMFWYRQDPGLGLRLIYFSYDVKMKEKGDIPEGYSVSREKKERFSLILESASTNQTSMYLCASRRSGPYTEAFFGQGTRLTVV.

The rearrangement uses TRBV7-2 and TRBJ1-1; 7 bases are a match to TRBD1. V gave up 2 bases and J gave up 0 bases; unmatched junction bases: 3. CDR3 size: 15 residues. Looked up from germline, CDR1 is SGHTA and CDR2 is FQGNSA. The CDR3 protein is CASSLTTGMNTEAFF. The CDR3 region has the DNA TGTGCCAGCAGCTTAACGACAGGGATGAACACTGAAGCTTTCTTT.

The CDR3, as DNA: TGTGCCAGCAATCCGGGACAGGGGGGAAACACCATATATTTT. Encoded protein: CASNPGQGGNTIYF. The J gene is TRBJ1-3, the V gene TRBV28, with TRBD1 identical over 10 bases. The germline CDR1 and CDR2 sequences are MDHEN and SYDVKM. The length of the CDR3 is 14 residues. V was clipped by 7 bases and J by 4 bases; unmatched bases: 4.

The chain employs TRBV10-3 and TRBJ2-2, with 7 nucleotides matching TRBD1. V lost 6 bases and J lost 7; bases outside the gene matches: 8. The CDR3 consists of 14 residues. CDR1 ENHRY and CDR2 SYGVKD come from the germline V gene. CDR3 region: CAISHTGAGGELFF. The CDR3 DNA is TGTGCCATCAGCCATACAGGGGCCGGCGGGGAGCTGTTTTTT.

The CDR3 sequence: CASSVLAGDQETQYF. In DNA form, the CDR3 reads TGTGCCAGCAGCGTACTAGCGGGGGACCAAGAGACCCAGTACTTC. V and J are TRBV9 and TRBJ2-5, with 10 bases matching TRBD2. Trimming at V came to 1 base and at J to 0 bases, leaving 0 bases not matched to a gene. This CDR3 contains 15 residues. Germline V gives CDR1 SGDLS, CDR2 YYNGEE.

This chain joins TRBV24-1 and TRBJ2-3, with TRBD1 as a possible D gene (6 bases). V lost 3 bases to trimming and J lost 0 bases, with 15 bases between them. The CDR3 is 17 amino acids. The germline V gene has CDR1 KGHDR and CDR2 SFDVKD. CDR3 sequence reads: CATSDPFGGSSTDTQYF. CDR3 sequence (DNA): TGTGCCACCAGTGATCCTTTTGGGGGCTCTAGCACAGATACGCAGTATTTT.

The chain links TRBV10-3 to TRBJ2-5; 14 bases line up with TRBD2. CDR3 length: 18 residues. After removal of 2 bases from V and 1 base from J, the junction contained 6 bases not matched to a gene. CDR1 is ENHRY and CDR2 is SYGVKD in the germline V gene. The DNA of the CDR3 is TGTGCCATCAGTGAGGGACTAGCGGGGGGCGGAGTCCAAGAGACCCAGTACTTC. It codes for CAISEGLAGGGVQETQYF.

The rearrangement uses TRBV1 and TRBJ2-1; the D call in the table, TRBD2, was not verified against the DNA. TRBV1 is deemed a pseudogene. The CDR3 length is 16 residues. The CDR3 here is CTSSQVDGSSYNEQFF. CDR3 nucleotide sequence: TGCACCAGCAGCCAAGTTGATGGGAGCTCCTACAATGAGCAGTTCTTC.

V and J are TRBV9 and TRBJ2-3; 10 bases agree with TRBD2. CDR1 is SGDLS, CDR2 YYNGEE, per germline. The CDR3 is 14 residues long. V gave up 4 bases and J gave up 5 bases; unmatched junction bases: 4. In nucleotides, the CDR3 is TGTGCCAGCAGCCCCGAGCGGGGGGGAGATACGCAGTATTTT. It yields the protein CASSPERGGDTQYF.

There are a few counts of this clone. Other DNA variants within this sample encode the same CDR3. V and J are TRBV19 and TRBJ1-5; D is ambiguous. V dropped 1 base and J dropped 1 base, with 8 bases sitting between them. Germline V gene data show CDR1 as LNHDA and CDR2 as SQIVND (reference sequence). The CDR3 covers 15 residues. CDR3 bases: TGTGCCAGTAGTATAGGTTCCAGGAGCAATCAGCCCCAGCATTTT. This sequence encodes CASSIGSRSNQPQHF. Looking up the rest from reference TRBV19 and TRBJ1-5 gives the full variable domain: DGGITQSPKYLFRKEGQNVTLSCEQNLNHDAMYWYRQDPGQGLRLIYYSQIVNDFQKGDIAEGYSVSREKKESFPLTVTSAQKNPTAFYLCASSIGSRSNQPQHFGDGTRLSIL.

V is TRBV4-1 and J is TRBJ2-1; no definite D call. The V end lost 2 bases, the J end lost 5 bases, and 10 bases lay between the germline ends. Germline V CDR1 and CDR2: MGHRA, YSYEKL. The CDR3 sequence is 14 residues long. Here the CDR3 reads CASSQWSRDNEQFF. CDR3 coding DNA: TGCGCCAGCAGCCAATGGTCTAGAGACAATGAGCAGTTCTTC.

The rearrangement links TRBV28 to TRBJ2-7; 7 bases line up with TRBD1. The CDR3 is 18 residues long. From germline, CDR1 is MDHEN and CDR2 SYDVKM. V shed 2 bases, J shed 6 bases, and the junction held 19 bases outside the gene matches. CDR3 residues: CASSLPPTGFYPHFEQYF. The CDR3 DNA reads TGTGCCAGCAGTTTACCCCCGACAGGGTTCTACCCTCATTTCGAGCAGTACTTC.

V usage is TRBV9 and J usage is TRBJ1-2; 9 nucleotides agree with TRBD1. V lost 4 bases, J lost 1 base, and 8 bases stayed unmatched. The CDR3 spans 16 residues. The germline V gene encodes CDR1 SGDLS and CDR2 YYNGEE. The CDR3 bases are TGTGCCAGCAGCCCTCGGACAGGGGACTTTAACTATGGCTACACCTTC. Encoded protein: CASSPRTGDFNYGYTF.

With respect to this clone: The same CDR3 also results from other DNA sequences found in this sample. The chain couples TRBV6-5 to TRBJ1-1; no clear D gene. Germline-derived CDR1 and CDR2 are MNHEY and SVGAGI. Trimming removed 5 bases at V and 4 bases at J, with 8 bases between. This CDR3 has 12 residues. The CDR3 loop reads CASSRGSTEAFF. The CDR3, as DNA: TGTGCCAGCAGTCGAGGCAGCACTGAAGCTTTCTTT.

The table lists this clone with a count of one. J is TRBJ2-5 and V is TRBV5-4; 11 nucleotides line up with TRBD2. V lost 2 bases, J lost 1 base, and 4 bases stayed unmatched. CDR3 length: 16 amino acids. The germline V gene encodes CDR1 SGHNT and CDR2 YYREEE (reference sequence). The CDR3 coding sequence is TGTGCCAGCAGCTTATTCGGGACTAGCGGCCAAGAGACCCAGTACTTC. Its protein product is CASSLFGTSGQETQYF. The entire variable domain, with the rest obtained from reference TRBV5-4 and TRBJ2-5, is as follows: ETGVTQSPTHLIKTRGQQVTLRCSSQSGHNTVSWYQQALGQGPQFIFQYYREEENGRGNFPPRFSGLQFPNYSSELNVNALELDDSALYLCASSLFGTSGQETQYFGPGTRLLVL.

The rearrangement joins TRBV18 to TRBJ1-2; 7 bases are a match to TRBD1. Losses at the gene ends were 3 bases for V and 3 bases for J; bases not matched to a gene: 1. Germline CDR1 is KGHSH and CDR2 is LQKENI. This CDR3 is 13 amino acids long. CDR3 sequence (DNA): TGTGCCAGCTCACCTGGGACAGACTATGGCTACACCTTC. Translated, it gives CASSPGTDYGYTF.

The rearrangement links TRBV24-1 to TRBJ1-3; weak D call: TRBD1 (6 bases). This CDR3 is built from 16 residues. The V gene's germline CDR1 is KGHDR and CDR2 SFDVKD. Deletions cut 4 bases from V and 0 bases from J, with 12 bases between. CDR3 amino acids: CATSDSDRSSGNTIYF. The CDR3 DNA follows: TGTGCCACCAGTGACTCGGACAGAAGCTCTGGAAACACCATATATTTT.

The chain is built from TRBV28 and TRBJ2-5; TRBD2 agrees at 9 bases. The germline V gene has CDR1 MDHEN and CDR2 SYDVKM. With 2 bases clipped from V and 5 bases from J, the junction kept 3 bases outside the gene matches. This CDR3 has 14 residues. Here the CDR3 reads CASSLAGGHETQYF. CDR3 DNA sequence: TGTGCCAGCAGTTTAGCGGGGGGGCATGAGACCCAGTACTTC.

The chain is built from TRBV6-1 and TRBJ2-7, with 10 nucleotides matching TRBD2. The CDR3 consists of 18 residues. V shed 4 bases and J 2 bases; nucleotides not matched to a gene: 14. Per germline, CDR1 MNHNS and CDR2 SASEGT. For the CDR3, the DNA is TGTGCCAGCAGTGTTCTCCCCAGGGGACTAGCGAAAGCCTACGAGCAGTACTTC. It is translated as CASSVLPRGLAKAYEQYF.

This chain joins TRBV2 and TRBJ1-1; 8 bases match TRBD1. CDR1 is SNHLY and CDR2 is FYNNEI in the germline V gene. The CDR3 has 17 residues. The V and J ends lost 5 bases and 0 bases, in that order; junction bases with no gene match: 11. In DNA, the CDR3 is TGTGCCAGCAGTCCAGGGGGCTCTTTTGCCCTGAACACTGAAGCTTTCTTT. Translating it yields CASSPGGSFALNTEAFF.

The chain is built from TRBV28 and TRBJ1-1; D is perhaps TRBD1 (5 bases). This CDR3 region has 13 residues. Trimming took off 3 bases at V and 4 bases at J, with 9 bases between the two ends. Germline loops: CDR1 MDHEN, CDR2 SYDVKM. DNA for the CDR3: TGTGCCAGCAGTTTCGGGGGGATCACTGAAGCTTTCTTT. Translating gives CASSFGGITEAFF.

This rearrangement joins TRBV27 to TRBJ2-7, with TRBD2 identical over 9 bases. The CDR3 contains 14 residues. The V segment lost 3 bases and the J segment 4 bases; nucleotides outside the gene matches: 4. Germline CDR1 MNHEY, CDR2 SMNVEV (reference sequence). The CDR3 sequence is CASSFSSGVYEQYF. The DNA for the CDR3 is TGTGCCAGCAGTTTTTCTAGCGGGGTATACGAGCAGTACTTC.

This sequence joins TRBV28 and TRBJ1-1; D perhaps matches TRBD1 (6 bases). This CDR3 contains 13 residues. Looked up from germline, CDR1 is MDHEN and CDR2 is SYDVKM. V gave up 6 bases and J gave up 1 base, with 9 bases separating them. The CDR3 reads CASRTRGNTEAFF. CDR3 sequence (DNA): TGTGCCAGCAGGACCAGGGGGAACACTGAAGCTTTCTTT.

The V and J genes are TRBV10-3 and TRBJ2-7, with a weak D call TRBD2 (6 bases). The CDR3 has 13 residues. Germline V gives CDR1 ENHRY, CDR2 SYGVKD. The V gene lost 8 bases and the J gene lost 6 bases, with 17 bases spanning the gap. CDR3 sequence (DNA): TGTGCCATCCATACCGGGACTCTTAGCGAGCAGTACTTC. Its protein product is CAIHTGTLSEQYF.